This T cell receptor (beta chain) emerged from a study of blood T cell repertoires in COVID-19. Looking at the study overall: T cells, B-cell-depleted T cells, or PBMCs supplied cDNA or gDNA.

There are a few counts of this clone. Assay: immunoSEQ multiplex PCR; the TCRdb copy retains only in-frame clones and omits some. The sample yields over 15,000 clones, 70% to 90% seen once. The source material was peripheral blood. The clonotype originates from a man between 65 and 85 years old in a cohort sampled during active COVID-19.

The CDR3 DNA reads TGTGCCAGCAGCTTAGACACAGTCGGAAACACCATATATTTT. It translates to CASSLDTVGNTIYF. The chain carries TRBV7-9 and TRBJ1-3; D not certain. The CDR3 is 14 residues long. Germline CDR1 and CDR2: SEHNR and FQNEAQ (reference sequence). Trimming shortened V by 1 base and J by 4 bases, and 8 bases separated the two germline ends.